Described below is a single T cell receptor beta chain sequence and its context. V was pared by 3 bases and J by 3 bases, with 3 bases between. Germline V gene sequence: CDR1 SGHDT, CDR2 YYEEEE. The CDR3 consists of 11 residues. Per the authors' pipeline: Using reference gene primer amplification, nucleated cell counts were estimated. Profiled with immunoSEQ multiplex PCR; TCRdb holds only in-frame clones, not every one. V and J calls and clone size are copied from that table; D and trimming were computed from the DNA. The sample comprises some 140,000 clones, around three quarters of which are singletons, and under 2% rests with the top ten. The sample comes from a study of blood T cell repertoires in COVID-19. Study as a whole: Samples taken during acute and convalescent COVID-19 were collected in the United States, Italy and Spain. T cells, B-cell-depleted T cells, or PBMCs provided the cDNA or gDNA that served as material.

The V and J genes are TRBV5-6 and TRBJ1-1; D ambiguous. Source material: peripheral blood. The TCR comes from a man aged 80 or over with acute or convalescent COVID-19. CDR3 DNA sequence: TGTGCCAGCAGCTCCTACACTGAAGCTTTCTTT. Residues: CASSSYTEAFF.